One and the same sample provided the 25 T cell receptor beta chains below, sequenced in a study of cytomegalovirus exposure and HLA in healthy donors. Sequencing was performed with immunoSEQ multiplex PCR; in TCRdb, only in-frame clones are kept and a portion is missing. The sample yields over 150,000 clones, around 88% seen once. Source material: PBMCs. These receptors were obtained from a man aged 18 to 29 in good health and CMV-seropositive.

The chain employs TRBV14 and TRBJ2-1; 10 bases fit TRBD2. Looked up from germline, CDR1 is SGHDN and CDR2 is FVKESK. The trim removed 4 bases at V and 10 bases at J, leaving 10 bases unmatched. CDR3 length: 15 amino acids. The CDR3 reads CASSPGLARTTEQFF. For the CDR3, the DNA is TGTGCCAGCAGCCCGGGACTAGCGCGAACTACCGAGCAGTTCTTC. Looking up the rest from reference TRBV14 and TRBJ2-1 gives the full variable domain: EAGVTQFPSHSVIEKGQTVTLRCDPISGHDNLYWYRRVMGKEIKFLLHFVKESKQDESGMPNNRFLAERTGGTYSTLKVQPAELEDSGVYFCASSPGLARTTEQFFGPGTRLTVL.

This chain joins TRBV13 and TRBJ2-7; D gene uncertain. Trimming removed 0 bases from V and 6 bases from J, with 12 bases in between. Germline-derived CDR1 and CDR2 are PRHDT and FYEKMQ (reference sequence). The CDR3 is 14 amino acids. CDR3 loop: CASSLGGRSSEQYF. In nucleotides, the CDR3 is TGTGCCAGCAGCTTAGGGGGCCGATCGAGCGAGCAGTACTTC.

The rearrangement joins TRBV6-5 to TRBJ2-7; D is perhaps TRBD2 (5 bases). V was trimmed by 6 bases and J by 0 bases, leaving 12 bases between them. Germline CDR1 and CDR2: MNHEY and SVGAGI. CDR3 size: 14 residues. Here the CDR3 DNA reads TGTGCCAGCAGCACCAAGACTAACTCCTACGAGCAGTACTTC. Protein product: CASSTKTNSYEQYF.

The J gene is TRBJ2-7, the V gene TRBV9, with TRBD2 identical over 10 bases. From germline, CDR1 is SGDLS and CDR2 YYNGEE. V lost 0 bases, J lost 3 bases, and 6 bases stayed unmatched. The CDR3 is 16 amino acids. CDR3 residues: CASSVGLASGGYEQYF. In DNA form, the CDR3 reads TGTGCCAGCAGCGTAGGACTCGCTAGCGGGGGCTACGAGCAGTACTTC.

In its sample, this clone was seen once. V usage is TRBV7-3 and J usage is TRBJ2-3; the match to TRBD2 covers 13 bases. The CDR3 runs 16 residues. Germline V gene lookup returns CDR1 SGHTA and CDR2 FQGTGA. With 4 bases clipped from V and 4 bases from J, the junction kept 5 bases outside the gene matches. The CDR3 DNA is TGTGCCAGCAGCTCCACTAGCGGGGGGGTTGCAGATACGCAGTATTTT. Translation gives CASSSTSGGVADTQYF.

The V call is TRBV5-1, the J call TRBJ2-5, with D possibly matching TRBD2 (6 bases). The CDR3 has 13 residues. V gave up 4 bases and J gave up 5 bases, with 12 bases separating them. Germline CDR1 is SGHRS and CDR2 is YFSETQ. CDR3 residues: CASSVPGRETQYF. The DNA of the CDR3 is TGCGCCAGCAGCGTACCAGGGAGGGAGACCCAGTACTTC.

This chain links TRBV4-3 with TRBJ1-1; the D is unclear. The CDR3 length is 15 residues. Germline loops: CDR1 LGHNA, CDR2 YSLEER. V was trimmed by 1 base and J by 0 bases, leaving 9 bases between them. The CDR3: CASSQGGRMNTEAFF. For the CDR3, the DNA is TGCGCCAGCAGCCAAGGAGGGCGAATGAACACTGAAGCTTTCTTT.

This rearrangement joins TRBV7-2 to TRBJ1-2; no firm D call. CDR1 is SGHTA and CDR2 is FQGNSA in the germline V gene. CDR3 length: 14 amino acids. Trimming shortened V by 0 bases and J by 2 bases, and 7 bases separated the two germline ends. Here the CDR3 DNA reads TGTGCCAGCAGCTTAGCCCCGGGGAACTATGGCTACACCTTC. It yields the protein CASSLAPGNYGYTF.

This chain's CDR3 is CASSQGVGGNQPQHF. CDR3 sequence (DNA): TGTGCCAGCAGCCAAGGGGTTGGTGGCAATCAGCCCCAGCATTTT. This chain joins TRBV9 and TRBJ1-5, with D perhaps TRBD1 (5 bases). CDR1 SGDLS and CDR2 YYNGEE come from the germline V gene. The CDR3 totals 15 residues. V was clipped by 4 bases and J by 2 bases, with 13 bases between them. Looking up the rest from reference TRBV9 and TRBJ1-5 gives the full variable domain: DSGVTQTPKHLITATGQRVTLRCSPRSGDLSVYWYQQSLDQGLQFLIQYYNGEERAKGNILERFSAQQFPDLHSELNLSSLELGDSALYFCASSQGVGGNQPQHFGDGTRLSIL.

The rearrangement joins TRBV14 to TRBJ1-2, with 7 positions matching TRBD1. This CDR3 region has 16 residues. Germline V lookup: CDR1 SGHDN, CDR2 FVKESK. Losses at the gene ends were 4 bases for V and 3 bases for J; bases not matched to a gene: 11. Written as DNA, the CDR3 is TGTGCCAGCAGCCCACTCGGACAGGAATGGGACTATGGCTACACCTTC. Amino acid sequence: CASSPLGQEWDYGYTF.

CDR3 region: CASSPGIAGGPVYNEQFF. The DNA for the CDR3 is TGCGCCAGCAGCCCGGGGATAGCGGGGGGGCCGGTCTACAATGAGCAGTTCTTC. The J gene is TRBJ2-1, the V gene TRBV5-1; TRBD2 matches at 11 bases. V dropped 4 bases and J dropped 3; count of bases not matched to a gene: 12. The length of the CDR3 is 18 residues. Germline V gives CDR1 SGHRS, CDR2 YFSETQ.

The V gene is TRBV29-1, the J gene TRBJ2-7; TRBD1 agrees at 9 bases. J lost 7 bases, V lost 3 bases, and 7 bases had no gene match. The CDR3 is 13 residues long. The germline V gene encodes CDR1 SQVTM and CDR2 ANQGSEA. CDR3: CSVDEQGAGEQYF. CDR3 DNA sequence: TGCAGCGTTGATGAACAGGGGGCGGGAGAGCAGTACTTC.

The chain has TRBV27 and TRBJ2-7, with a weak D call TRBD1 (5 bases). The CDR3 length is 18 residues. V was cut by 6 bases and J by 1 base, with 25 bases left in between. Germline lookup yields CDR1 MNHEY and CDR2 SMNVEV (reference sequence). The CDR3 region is CASSPSPFRQFPSYEQYF. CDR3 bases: TGTGCCAGCAGCCCTTCCCCTTTCAGACAGTTCCCTTCCTACGAGCAGTACTTC.

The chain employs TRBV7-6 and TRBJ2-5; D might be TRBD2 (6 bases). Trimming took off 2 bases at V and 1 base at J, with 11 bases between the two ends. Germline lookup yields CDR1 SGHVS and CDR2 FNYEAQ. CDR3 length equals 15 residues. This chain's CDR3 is CASSLRAGPQETQYF. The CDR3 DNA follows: TGTGCCAGCAGCTTAAGGGCGGGACCCCAAGAGACCCAGTACTTC.

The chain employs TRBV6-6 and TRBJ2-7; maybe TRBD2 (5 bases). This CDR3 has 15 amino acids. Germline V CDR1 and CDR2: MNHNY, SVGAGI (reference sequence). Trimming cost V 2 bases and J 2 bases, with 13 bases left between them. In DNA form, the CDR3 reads TGTGCCAGCAGTTACGGACTCTCGGGCCCCTACGAGCAGTACTTC. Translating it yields CASSYGLSGPYEQYF.

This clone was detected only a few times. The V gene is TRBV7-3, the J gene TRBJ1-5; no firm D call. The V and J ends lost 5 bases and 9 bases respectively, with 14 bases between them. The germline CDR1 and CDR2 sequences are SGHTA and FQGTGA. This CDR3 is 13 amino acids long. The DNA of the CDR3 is TGTGCCAGCAGCCCAAATCCGTTCGGGCCCCAGCATTTT. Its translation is CASSPNPFGPQHF.

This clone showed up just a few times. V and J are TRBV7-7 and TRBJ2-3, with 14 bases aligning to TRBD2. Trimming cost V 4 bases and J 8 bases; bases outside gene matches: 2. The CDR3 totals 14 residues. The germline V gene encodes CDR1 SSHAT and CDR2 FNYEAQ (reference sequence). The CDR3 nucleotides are TGTGCCAGCAGCTCAGGGACTAGCGGGGGTACGCAGTATTTT. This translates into CASSSGTSGGTQYF.

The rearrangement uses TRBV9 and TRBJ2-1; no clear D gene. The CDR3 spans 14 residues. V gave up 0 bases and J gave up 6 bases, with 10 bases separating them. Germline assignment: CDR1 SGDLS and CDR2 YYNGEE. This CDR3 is CASSVEPSANEQFF. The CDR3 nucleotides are TGTGCCAGCAGCGTAGAACCGAGTGCCAATGAGCAGTTCTTC.

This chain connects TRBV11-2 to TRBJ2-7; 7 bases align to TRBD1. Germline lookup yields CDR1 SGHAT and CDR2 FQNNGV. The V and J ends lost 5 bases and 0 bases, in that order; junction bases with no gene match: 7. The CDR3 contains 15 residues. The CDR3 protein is CASSDPGQSSYEQYF. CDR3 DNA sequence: TGTGCCAGCAGCGACCCGGGACAGAGCTCCTACGAGCAGTACTTC.

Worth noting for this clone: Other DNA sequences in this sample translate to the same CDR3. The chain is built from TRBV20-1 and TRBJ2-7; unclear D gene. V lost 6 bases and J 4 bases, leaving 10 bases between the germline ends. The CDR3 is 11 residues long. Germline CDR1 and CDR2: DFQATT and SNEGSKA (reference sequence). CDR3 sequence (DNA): TGCAGTGCAAGGTCGGGTTACGAGCAGTACTTC. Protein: CSARSGYEQYF.

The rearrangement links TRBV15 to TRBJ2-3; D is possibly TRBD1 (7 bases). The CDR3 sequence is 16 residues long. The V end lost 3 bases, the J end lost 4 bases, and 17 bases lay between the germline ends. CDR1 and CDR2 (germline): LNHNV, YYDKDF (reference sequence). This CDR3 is CATSREHRGGADTQYF. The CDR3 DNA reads TGTGCCACCAGCAGGGAGCACAGGGGAGGCGCAGATACGCAGTATTTT.

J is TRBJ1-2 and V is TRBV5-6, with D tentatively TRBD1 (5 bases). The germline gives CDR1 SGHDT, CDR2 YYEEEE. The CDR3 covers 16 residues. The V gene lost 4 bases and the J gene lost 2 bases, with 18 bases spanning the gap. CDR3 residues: CASSEPPGARNYGYTF. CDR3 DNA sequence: TGTGCCAGCAGCGAACCCCCTGGGGCCCGCAACTATGGCTACACCTTC.

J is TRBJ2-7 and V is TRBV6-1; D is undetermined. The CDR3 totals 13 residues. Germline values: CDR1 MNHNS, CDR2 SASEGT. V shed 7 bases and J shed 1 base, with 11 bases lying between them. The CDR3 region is CASTLGRSYEQYF. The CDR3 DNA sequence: TGTGCCAGCACCCTGGGCCGATCCTACGAGCAGTACTTC.

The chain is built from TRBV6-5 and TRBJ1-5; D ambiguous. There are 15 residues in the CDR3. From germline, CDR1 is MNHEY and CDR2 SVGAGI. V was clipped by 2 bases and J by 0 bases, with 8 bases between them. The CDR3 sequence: CASSYGSGSNQPQHF. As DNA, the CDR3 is TGTGCCAGCAGTTACGGTTCCGGTAGCAATCAGCCCCAGCATTTT.

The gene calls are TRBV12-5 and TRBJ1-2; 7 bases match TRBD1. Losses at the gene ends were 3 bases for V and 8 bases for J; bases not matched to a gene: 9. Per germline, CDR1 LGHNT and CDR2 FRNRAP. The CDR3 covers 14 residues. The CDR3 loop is CASGFLDRVGGYTF. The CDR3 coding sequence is TGTGCTAGTGGTTTTCTCGACAGGGTAGGGGGCTACACCTTC.